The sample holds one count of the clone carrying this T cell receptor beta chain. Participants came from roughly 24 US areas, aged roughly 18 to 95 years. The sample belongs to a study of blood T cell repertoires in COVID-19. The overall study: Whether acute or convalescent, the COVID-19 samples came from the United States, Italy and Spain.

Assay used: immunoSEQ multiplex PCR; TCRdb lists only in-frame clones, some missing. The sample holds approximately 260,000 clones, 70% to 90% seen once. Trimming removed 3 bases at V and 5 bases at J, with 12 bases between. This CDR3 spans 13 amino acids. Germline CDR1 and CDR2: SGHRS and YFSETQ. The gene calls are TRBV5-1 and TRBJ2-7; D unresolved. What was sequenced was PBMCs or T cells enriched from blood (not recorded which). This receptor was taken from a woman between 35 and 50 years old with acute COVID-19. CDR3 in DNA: TGCGCCAGCAGCTCAGACATACCTAACGAGCAGTACTTC. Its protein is CASSSDIPNEQYF.